Presented here are 15 T cell receptor beta chains from one specimen sequenced in a study of monozygotic twins with inflammatory bowel disease. TCRdb reworked the 5' RACE reads into one entry per CDR3 protein, no DNA. The sample totals under 200,000 distinct CDR3 sequences. The sample comprised blood. These receptors all stem from a human donor with ulcerative colitis or Crohn's disease, or a healthy co-twin of an affected twin (not recorded which).

V is TRBV11-1 and J is TRBJ2-3; TCRdb picks TRBD2, but there is no DNA to check that call. Germline V CDR1 and CDR2: SGHAT, FQDESV (reference sequence). The CDR3 runs to 18 residues. The CDR3 spells CASSLERSSGSGTDTQYF.

The gene calls are TRBV7-8 and TRBJ2-1; the TRBD1 assignment by TCRdb is unverifiable without DNA. The CDR3 is 14 amino acids. Germline V gene sequence: CDR1 SGHVS, CDR2 FQNEAQ. The CDR3 here is CASSLERGDNEQFF. The full variable domain, completed using reference TRBV7-8 and TRBJ2-1, is GAGVSQSPRYKVAKRGQDVALRCDPISGHVSLFWYQQALGQGPEFLTYFQNEAQLDKSGLPSDRFFAERPEGSVSTLKIQRTQQEDSAVYLCASSLERGDNEQFFGPGTRLTVL.

The V gene is TRBV20-1, the J gene TRBJ1-5. The CDR3 extends over 13 amino acids. Germline CDR1 DFQATT, CDR2 SNEGSKA (reference sequence). The CDR3 loop is CSAASYSNQPQHF.

The J gene is TRBJ1-1, the V gene TRBV15; as DNA is missing, the TRBD1 call by TCRdb cannot be tested. The CDR3 contains 16 residues. Germline-derived CDR1 and CDR2 are LNHNV and YYDKDF (reference sequence). The CDR3 sequence is CATSRDQLRGNTEAFF.

V is TRBV21-1 and J is TRBJ2-7; TCRdb gives TRBD2 as the D gene, but with no DNA this cannot be confirmed. TRBV21-1 is flagged as a pseudogene. This CDR3 spans 17 amino acids. CDR3: CASSKARLAGPSYEQYF.

J is TRBJ2-1 and V is TRBV24-1; TCRdb's assignment of TRBD2 cannot be checked, as there is no DNA. Looked up from germline, CDR1 is KGHDR and CDR2 is SFDVKD. This CDR3 spans 20 amino acids. CDR3 sequence: CATSDQTPGTSDRSYNEQFF.

The V and J genes are TRBV5-4 and TRBJ2-7; no DNA is available, so the TRBD1 call from TCRdb remains unchecked. This CDR3 has 18 residues. The germline V gene encodes CDR1 SGHNT and CDR2 YYREEE (reference sequence). The CDR3 reads CASSLGVGTEAYSYEQYF. Combining the CDR3 with reference TRBV5-4 and TRBJ2-7 gives the whole variable domain ETGVTQSPTHLIKTRGQQVTLRCSSQSGHNTVSWYQQALGQGPQFIFQYYREEENGRGNFPPRFSGLQFPNYSSELNVNALELDDSALYLCASSLGVGTEAYSYEQYFGPGTRLTVT.

The rearrangement links TRBV6-5 to TRBJ1-6. Per germline, CDR1 MNHEY and CDR2 SVGAGI. This CDR3 is 15 amino acids long. This chain's CDR3 is CASSSLQRNNSPLHF.

The chain carries TRBV5-6 and TRBJ2-5; TCRdb's D gene call, TRBD1, goes unchecked for lack of DNA. The length of the CDR3 is 13 residues. The V gene's germline CDR1 is SGHDT and CDR2 YYEEEE. The CDR3 sequence: CASSFREQETQYF.

V and J are TRBV7-8 and TRBJ2-1; TCRdb designates TRBD1, a call that cannot be tested without DNA. The CDR3 covers 17 residues. CDR1 and CDR2 (germline): SGHVS, FQNEAQ. The CDR3 is CASSFPLGGTGSFGQFF.

V gene TRBV6-2 or TRBV6-3 combines with J gene TRBJ2-7. CDR3 length: 13 amino acids. Germline loops: CDR1 MNHEY, CDR2 SVGEGT. The CDR3 sequence: CASSYRTVYEQYF.

The chain has TRBV5-1 and TRBJ1-2; the TCRdb D gene call, TRBD1, has no DNA to confirm it. This CDR3 has 14 residues. CDR1 and CDR2 (germline): SGHRS, YFSETQ. The CDR3 protein is CASSSVPGPYGYTF. Complete variable domain (other parts from reference TRBV5-1 and TRBJ1-2): KAGVTQTPRYLIKTRGQQVTLSCSPISGHRSVSWYQQTPGQGLQFLFEYFSETQRNKGNFPGRFSGRQFSNSRSEMNVSTLELGDSALYLCASSSVPGPYGYTFGSGTRLTVV.

This sequence joins TRBV5-6 and TRBJ2-3. The germline gives CDR1 SGHDT, CDR2 YYEEEE. The CDR3 is 13 amino acids. The CDR3 loop reads CASSLDLPDTQYF.

The rearrangement links TRBV7-2 to TRBJ2-1; TCRdb proposes TRBD1, but this gene call is untestable without DNA. This CDR3 is 16 amino acids long. Germline V gene lookup returns CDR1 SGHTA and CDR2 FQGNSA. CDR3 loop: CASSLAGSGSYNEQFF.

V gene TRBV27 combines with J gene TRBJ2-2; without DNA, the TCRdb call of TRBD1 cannot be checked. The CDR3 has 17 amino acids. The germline V gene encodes CDR1 MNHEY and CDR2 SMNVEV (reference sequence). The CDR3 spells CAAKGHGSGDVTGELFF.